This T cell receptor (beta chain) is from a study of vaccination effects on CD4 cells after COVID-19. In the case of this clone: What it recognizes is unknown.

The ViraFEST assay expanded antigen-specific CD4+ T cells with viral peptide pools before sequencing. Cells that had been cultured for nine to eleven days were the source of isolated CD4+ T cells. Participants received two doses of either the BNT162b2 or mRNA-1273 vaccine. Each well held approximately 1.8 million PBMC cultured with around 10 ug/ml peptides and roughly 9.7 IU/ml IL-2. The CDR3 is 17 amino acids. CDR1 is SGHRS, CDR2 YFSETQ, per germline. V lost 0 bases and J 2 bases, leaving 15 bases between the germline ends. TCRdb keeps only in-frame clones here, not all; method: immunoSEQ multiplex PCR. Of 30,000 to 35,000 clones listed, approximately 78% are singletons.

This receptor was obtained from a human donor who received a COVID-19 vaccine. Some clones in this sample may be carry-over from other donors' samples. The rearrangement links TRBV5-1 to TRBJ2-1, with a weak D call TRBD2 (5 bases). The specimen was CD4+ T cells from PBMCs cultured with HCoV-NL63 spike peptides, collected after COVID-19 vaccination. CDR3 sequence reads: CASSLAMGSGTYNEQFF. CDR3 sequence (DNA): TGCGCCAGCAGCTTGGCGATGGGGAGTGGGACCTACAATGAGCAGTTCTTC.